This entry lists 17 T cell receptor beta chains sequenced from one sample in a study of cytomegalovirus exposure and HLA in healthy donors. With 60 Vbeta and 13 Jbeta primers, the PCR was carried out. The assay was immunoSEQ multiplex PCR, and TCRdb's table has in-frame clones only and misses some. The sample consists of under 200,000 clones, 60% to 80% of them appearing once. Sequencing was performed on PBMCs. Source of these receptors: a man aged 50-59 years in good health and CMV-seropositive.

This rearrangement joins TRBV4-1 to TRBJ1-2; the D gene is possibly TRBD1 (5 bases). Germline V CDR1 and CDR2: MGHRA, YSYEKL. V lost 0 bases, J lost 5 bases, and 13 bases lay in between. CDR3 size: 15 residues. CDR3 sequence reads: CASSQDPQVAYGYTF. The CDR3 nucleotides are TGCGCCAGCAGCCAAGACCCACAGGTAGCTTATGGCTACACCTTC.

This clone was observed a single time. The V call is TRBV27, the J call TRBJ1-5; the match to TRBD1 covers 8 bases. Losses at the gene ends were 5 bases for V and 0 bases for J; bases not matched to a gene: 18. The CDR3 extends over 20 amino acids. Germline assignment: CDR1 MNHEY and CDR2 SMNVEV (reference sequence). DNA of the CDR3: TGTGCCAGCAGTCCACGGTCCGGGACAGGTCCGTTTTATAGCAATCAGCCCCAGCATTTT. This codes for CASSPRSGTGPFYSNQPQHF.

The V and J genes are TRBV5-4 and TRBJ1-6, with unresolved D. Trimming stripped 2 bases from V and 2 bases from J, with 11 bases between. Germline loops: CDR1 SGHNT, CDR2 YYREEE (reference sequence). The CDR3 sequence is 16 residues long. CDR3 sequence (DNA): TGTGCCAGCAGCTTCGGAGGGAATACCTATAATTCACCCCTCCACTTT. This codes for CASSFGGNTYNSPLHF.

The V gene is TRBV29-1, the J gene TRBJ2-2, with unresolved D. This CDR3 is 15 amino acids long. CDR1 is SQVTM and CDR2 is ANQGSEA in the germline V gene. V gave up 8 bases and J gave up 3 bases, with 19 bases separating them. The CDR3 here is CSIPGSGFYTGELFF. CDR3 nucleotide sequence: TGCAGCATCCCTGGTTCCGGGTTCTACACCGGGGAGCTGTTTTTT.

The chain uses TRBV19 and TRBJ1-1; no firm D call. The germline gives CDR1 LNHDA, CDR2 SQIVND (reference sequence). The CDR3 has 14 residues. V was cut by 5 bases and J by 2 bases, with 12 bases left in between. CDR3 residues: CASSYETYNTEAFF. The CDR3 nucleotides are TGTGCCAGTAGTTACGAGACATATAACACTGAAGCTTTCTTT.

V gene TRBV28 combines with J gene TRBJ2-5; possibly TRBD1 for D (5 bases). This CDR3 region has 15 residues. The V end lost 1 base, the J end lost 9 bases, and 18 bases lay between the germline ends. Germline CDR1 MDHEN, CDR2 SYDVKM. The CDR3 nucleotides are TGTGCCAGCAGTTTATCCAGGGCAGTCCCTCTGGCCCAGTACTTC. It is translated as CASSLSRAVPLAQYF. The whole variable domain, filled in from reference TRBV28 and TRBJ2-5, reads DVKVTQSSRYLVKRTGEKVFLECVQDMDHENMFWYRQDPGLGLRLIYFSYDVKMKEKGDIPEGYSVSREKKERFSLILESASTNQTSMYLCASSLSRAVPLAQYFGPGTRLLVL.

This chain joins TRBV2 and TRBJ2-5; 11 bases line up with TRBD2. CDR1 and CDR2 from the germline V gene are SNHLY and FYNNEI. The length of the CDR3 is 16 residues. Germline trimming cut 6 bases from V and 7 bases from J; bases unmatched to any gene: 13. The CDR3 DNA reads TGTGCCAGCAGCCCCTTTAGCGGGGGGGGAACATGGACCCAGTACTTC. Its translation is CASSPFSGGGTWTQYF.

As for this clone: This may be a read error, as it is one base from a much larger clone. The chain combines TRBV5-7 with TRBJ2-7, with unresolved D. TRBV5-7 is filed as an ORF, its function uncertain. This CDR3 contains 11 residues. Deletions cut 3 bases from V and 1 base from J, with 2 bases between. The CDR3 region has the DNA TGTGCCAGCAGCTCTTCCTACGAGCAGTACTTC. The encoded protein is CASSSSYEQYF.

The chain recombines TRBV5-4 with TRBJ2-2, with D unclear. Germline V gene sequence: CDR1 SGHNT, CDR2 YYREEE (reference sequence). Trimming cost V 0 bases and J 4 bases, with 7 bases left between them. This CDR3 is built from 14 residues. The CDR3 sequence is CASSLDRTTGELFF. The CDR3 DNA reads TGTGCCAGCAGCTTGGACAGAACCACCGGGGAGCTGTTTTTT.

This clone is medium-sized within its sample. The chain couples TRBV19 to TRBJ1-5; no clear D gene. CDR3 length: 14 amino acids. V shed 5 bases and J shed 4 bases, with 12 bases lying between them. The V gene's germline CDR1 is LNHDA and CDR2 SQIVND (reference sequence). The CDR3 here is CASSYPPGNQPQHF. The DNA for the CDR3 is TGTGCCAGTAGTTATCCCCCGGGAAATCAGCCCCAGCATTTT.

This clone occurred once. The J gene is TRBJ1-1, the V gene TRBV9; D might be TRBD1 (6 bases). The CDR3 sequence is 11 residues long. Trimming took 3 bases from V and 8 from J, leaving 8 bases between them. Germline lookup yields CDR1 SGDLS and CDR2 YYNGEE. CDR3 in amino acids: CASSATGEAFF. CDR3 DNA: TGTGCCAGCAGCGCAACAGGGGAAGCTTTCTTT.

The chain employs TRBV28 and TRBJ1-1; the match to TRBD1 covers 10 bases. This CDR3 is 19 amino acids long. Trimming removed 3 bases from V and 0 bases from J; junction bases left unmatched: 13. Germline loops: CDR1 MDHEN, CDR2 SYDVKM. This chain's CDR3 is CASSFWKGTGEGLNTEAFF. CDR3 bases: TGTGCCAGCAGTTTCTGGAAGGGGACAGGGGAAGGCTTGAACACTGAAGCTTTCTTT.

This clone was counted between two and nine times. Here the CDR3 DNA reads TGTGCCAGCAGTGACGCGTCGGGACTAGCGGGGGGGGGAGAGACCCAGTACTTC. This translates into CASSDASGLAGGGETQYF. The rearrangement uses TRBV6-1 and TRBJ2-5, with TRBD2 identical over 16 bases. The J segment lost 4 bases and the V segment lost 3 bases, leaving 8 bases of the junction unmatched. Germline V gene lookup returns CDR1 MNHNS and CDR2 SASEGT. This CDR3 has 18 residues.

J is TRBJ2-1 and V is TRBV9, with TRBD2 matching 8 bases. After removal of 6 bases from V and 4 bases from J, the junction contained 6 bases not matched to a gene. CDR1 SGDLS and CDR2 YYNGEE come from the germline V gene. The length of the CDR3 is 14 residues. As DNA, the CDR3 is TGTGCCAGCACCCCCGGGGGGGGATACAATGAGCAGTTCTTC. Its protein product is CASTPGGGYNEQFF.

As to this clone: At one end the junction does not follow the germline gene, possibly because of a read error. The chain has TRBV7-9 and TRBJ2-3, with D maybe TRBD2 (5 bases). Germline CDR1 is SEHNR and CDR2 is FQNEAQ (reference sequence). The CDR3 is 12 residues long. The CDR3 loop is CSSSFSEGTQYF. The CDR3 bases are TGTTCCAGCAGCTTTAGCGAGGGTACGCAGTATTTT.

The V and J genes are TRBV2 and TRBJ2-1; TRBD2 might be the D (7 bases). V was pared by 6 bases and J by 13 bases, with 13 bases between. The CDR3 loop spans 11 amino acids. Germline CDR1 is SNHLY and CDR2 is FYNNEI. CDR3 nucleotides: TGTGCCAGCAGCCGGGGGGACAAACAGTTCTTC. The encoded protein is CASSRGDKQFF.

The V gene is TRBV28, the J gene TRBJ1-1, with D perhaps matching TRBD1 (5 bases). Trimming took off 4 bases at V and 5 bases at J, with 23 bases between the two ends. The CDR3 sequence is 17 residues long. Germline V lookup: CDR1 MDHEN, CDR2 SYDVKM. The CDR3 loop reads CASSSLIQGAGRTEAFF. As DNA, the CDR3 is TGTGCCAGCAGTTCGTTAATTCAGGGAGCGGGTCGGACTGAAGCTTTCTTT.